These 14 T cell receptor beta chains came from one sample sequenced in a study of cytomegalovirus exposure and HLA in healthy donors. The PCR ran on 60 Vbeta and 13 Jbeta primers. Produced via immunoSEQ multiplex PCR; TCRdb's table is partial and in-frame only. The data show about 140,000 clones, about 74% seen once. Sequenced: PBMCs. Receptor source: a man aged 40-55 years in good health and CMV-seronegative.

The chain combines TRBV6-5 with TRBJ1-3; tentatively, D is TRBD1 (5 bases). In germline, CDR1 is MNHEY, CDR2 SVGAGI. The V and J ends lost 7 bases and 2 bases respectively, with 15 bases between them. The CDR3 is 15 amino acids. The CDR3 nucleotides read TGTGCCAGCACTAACGACGGGGGACCTGGAAACACCATATATTTT. It yields the protein CASTNDGGPGNTIYF.

V and J are TRBV4-3 and TRBJ1-6, with a possible D match to TRBD1 (6 bases). This CDR3 comprises 15 residues. CDR1 is LGHNA, CDR2 YSLEER, per germline. Trimming removed 3 bases at V and 4 bases at J, with 10 bases between. The CDR3 protein is CASSQATGYNSPLHF. For the CDR3, the DNA is TGCGCCAGCAGCCAGGCCACAGGGTATAATTCACCCCTCCACTTT.

The chain uses TRBV28 and TRBJ1-1; 7 bases fit TRBD1. J lost 4 bases, V lost 2 bases, and 10 bases had no gene match. The CDR3 runs 16 residues. CDR1 is MDHEN, CDR2 SYDVKM, per germline. The CDR3 sequence is CASSLPDRVPGTEAFF. CDR3 coding DNA: TGTGCCAGCAGTTTACCCGACAGGGTGCCCGGCACTGAAGCTTTCTTT.

The chain is built from TRBV30 and TRBJ1-6; D gene uncertain. Germline-derived CDR1 and CDR2 are GTSNPN and SVGIG (reference sequence). This CDR3 has 14 amino acids. V was trimmed by 4 bases and J by 0 bases, leaving 7 bases between them. CDR3 DNA: TGTGCCTGGACGGTTAGCTCCTATAATTCACCCCTCCACTTT. Residues: CAWTVSSYNSPLHF.

The V call is TRBV2, the J call TRBJ2-1, with D perhaps matching TRBD1 (5 bases). Trimming removed 2 bases at V and 9 bases at J, with 14 bases between. Per the germline V gene, CDR1 is SNHLY and CDR2 is FYNNEI. This CDR3 is 14 amino acids long. CDR3 sequence (DNA): TGTGCCAGCAGTGAAACCCTTTTTCAGGGTGAGCAGTTCTTC. This gives the protein CASSETLFQGEQFF.

The chain carries TRBV28 and TRBJ2-5; 10 nucleotides agree with TRBD2. CDR3 size: 14 residues. Germline V gene sequence: CDR1 MDHEN, CDR2 SYDVKM. Germline trimming cut 6 bases from V and 1 base from J; bases unmatched to any gene: 2. The chain's CDR3 is CASRTSGPQETQYF. CDR3 bases: TGTGCCAGCAGGACTAGCGGGCCCCAAGAGACCCAGTACTTC.

J is TRBJ2-7 and V is TRBV11-2; TRBD1 might be the D (8 bases). The CDR3 loop spans 16 amino acids. Between the trimmed V and J ends, which lost 5 bases and 5 bases, there was a span of 22 bases. Germline CDR1 and CDR2: SGHAT and FQNNGV. The CDR3 here is CASSISGTGPFHEQYF. The CDR3 coding sequence is TGTGCCAGCAGCATCAGCGGGACAGGCCCTTTCCACGAGCAGTACTTC.

The chain carries TRBV15 and TRBJ2-6; tentative D call: TRBD1 (5 bases). This CDR3 has 18 amino acids. The V end lost 0 bases, the J end lost 1 base, and 13 bases lay between the germline ends. Germline-derived CDR1 and CDR2 are LNHNV and YYDKDF (reference sequence). The CDR3 spells CATSRDRAQESGANVLTF. In DNA form, the CDR3 reads TGTGCCACCAGCAGAGACAGGGCCCAAGAATCTGGGGCCAACGTCCTGACTTTC.

The chain joins TRBV9 to TRBJ1-1; D is undetermined. Germline assignment: CDR1 SGDLS and CDR2 YYNGEE. CDR3 size: 13 residues. Trimming removed 3 bases from V and 0 bases from J, with 6 bases in between. CDR3 sequence reads: CASSGVMNTEAFF. The CDR3 nucleotides read TGTGCCAGCAGCGGAGTGATGAACACTGAAGCTTTCTTT.

The chain is built from TRBV30 and TRBJ1-1, with 9 bases matching TRBD1. CDR1 is GTSNPN, CDR2 SVGIG, per germline (reference sequence). V lost 4 bases, J lost 4 bases, and 4 bases stayed unmatched. This CDR3 has 13 amino acids. The CDR3, as DNA: TGTGCCTGGAAGGGGACAGGGCGCACTGAAGCTTTCTTT. This encodes CAWKGTGRTEAFF.

J is TRBJ2-1 and V is TRBV7-7; tentatively, D is TRBD2 (5 bases). Trimming cost V 5 bases and J 6 bases, with 14 bases left between them. Germline V gene data show CDR1 as SSHAT and CDR2 as FNYEAQ (reference sequence). The CDR3 has 14 residues. The CDR3 DNA reads as TGTGCCAGCAGCCAAATCGGGGTTAGCAATGAGCAGTTCTTC. It codes for CASSQIGVSNEQFF.

V usage is TRBV5-4 and J usage is TRBJ2-2; 8 nucleotides line up with TRBD2. Unmatched junction bases numbered 7, after V lost 4 bases and J lost 2 bases. CDR3 length equals 16 residues. From germline, CDR1 is SGHNT and CDR2 YYREEE (reference sequence). In DNA form, the CDR3 reads TGTGCCAGCAGCACCAGCGGGGGCCAAAACACCGGGGAGCTGTTTTTT. It codes for CASSTSGGQNTGELFF.

The V call is TRBV27, the J call TRBJ1-2, with 10 bases matching TRBD1. Trimming took 6 bases from V and 7 from J; bases not matched to a gene: 8. Germline V gene data show CDR1 as MNHEY and CDR2 as SMNVEV (reference sequence). The CDR3 loop spans 14 amino acids. DNA for the CDR3: TGTGCCAGCAGCCCAACCGGGACAGGGGTTGGCTACACCTTC. Residues: CASSPTGTGVGYTF.

The chain recombines TRBV7-6 with TRBJ2-1; 7 bases are a match to TRBD2. Germline CDR1 is SGHVS and CDR2 is FNYEAQ. This CDR3 region has 16 residues. The V and J ends lost 5 bases and 1 base, in that order; junction bases with no gene match: 8. CDR3 sequence: CASSPPQGGSYNEQFF. CDR3 nucleotide sequence: TGTGCCAGCAGCCCGCCGCAGGGAGGGTCCTACAATGAGCAGTTCTTC. The full variable domain, completed using reference TRBV7-6 and TRBJ2-1, is GAGVSQSPRYKVTKRGQDVALRCDPISGHVSLYWYRQALGQGPEFLTYFNYEAQQDKSGLPNDRFSAERPEGSISTLTIQRTEQRDSAMYRCASSPPQGGSYNEQFFGPGTRLTVL.